These T cell receptor beta chains were read from a single sample in a study of shared clonotypes between healthy human individuals. The assay was immunoSEQ multiplex PCR, and TCRdb's table has in-frame clones only and misses some. The table includes hundreds of thousands of clones, 90% to 96% detected once. The sequencing sample was made of naive CD4+ T cells sorted from blood. Receptor source: a woman aged 30 to 39 in good health. CDR3s include the opening cysteine and the closing phenylalanine or tryptophan. A D gene is named only where the DNA matches it firmly. Size values are once, few and many counts, or a class for expanded clones, and some rows have none.

.	TRBJ2-7	TRBV27	TRBD1	TGTGCCAGCAAAAAGGGGACAGCCTACGAGCAGTACTTC	CASKKGTAYEQYF
.	TRBJ1-5	TRBV6-5	TRBD1	TGTGCCAGCTCCCCGGACAGGGGGGACAATCAGCCCCAGCATTTT	CASSPDRGDNQPQHF
.	TRBJ2-7	TRBV28	.	TGTGCCAGCAGGGACAGTACGTCCCACGAGCAGTACTTC	CASRDSTSHEQYF
.	TRBJ2-1	TRBV6-5	TRBD2	TGTGCCACCCAAGCGGGAGGCTACTCCTACAATGAGCAGTTCTTC	CATQAGGYSYNEQFF
.	TRBJ1-1	TRBV27	.	TGTGCCAGCAGTTTAGTGGGGGACACTGAAGCTTTCTTT	CASSLVGDTEAFF
.	TRBJ1-2	TRBV6-1	TRBD1	TGTGCCAGCAGTGAAGCGGACAGGGCCTTCTATGGCTACACCTTC	CASSEADRAFYGYTF
.	TRBJ2-1	TRBV4-1	.	TGCGCCAGCAGACAAAACTGGAGACTAGGGCAGTACAATGAGCAGTTCTTC	CASRQNWRLGQYNEQFF
once	TRBJ2-7	TRBV30	TRBD1	TGTGCCTGGAGTTTAGGACAGGGAATTACCTACGAGCAGTACTTC	CAWSLGQGITYEQYF
.	TRBJ2-1	TRBV5-1	TRBD1	TGCGCCAGCAGCTTGGAGGGACAGGGGAATAATGAGCAGTTCTTC	CASSLEGQGNNEQFF
.	TRBJ2-1	TRBV15	TRBD1	TGTGCCACCAGCAGAGATTCAGGGGGCGCTTCCAATGAGCAGTTCTTC	CATSRDSGGASNEQFF
.	TRBJ2-2	TRBV19	TRBD2	TGTGCCAGTAGTAACAGCGGGAGAGCCACCGGGGAGCTGTTTTTT	CASSNSGRATGELFF
.	TRBJ2-5	TRBV6-5	TRBD2	TGTGCCAGTCAAATTAGCGGGAAAGAGACCCAGTACTTC	CASQISGKETQYF
.	TRBJ2-7	TRBV5-1	TRBD1	TGCGCCAGCAGCTCCTCCCCATTCGACAGGGTTGGTCACGAGCAGTACTTC	CASSSSPFDRVGHEQYF
.	TRBJ2-7	TRBV18	TRBD2	TGTGCCAGCTCACCACGGACTAGCGCCTACGAGCAGTACTTC	CASSPRTSAYEQYF
.	TRBJ1-1	TRBV27	TRBD1	TGTGCCAGCAGTCCCTTGACAGGGGAAGATACTGAAGCTTTCTTT	CASSPLTGEDTEAFF
once	TRBJ2-1	TRBV11-1	TRBD1	TGTGCCAGCAGCTCCCGACGACAGGGTCGCTGGCGGCATGAGCAGTTCTTC	CASSSRRQGRWRHEQFF
.	TRBJ2-3	TRBV2	TRBD2	TGTGCCAGCAGTGAAGCCTCACCTACTAGCGATACCCTGGCAGATACGCAGTATTTT	CASSEASPTSDTLADTQYF
.	TRBJ1-1	TRBV18	.	TGTGCCAGCTCCCCGGGGCTGGTGGAGAACACTGAAGCTTTCTTT	CASSPGLVENTEAFF
.	TRBJ2-1	TRBV5-6	.	TGTGCCAGCAGCTTAGTAGCGGACTCCTACAATGAGCAGTTCTTC	CASSLVADSYNEQFF
.	TRBJ2-7	TRBV5-1	.	TGCGCCAGCAGCTTGGTAGGGGTGGCCCCCTACGAGCAGTACTTC	CASSLVGVAPYEQYF
.	TRBJ1-4	TRBV28	.	TGTGCCAGCAGTTCTAATTCAGCTGGAGGGTTGGCTGGAAAACTGTTTTTT	CASSSNSAGGLAGKLFF
.	TRBJ1-1	TRBV7-9	.	TGTGCCAGCAGCCCGGGCTTTAGCACTGAAGCTTTCTTT	CASSPGFSTEAFF